Included here is one T cell receptor (beta chain) sequence, with context. What it recognizes is unknown. TCRdb reanalysed the 5' RACE reads using MiXCR and keeps one entry per CDR3 protein. The repertoire holds about 160,000 distinct CDR3 sequences, with 6.5% to 8.5% as singletons. The data derive from a study of T cells after yellow fever vaccination. In the study overall: For low cell numbers, libraries were made with SMART-Seq v4 Ultra Low Input.

Whole-study findings and limits: Peaking on day 5 versus 15, the secondary response was faster but weaker. Contamination by abundant bulk-population clonotypes could be present in FACS-sorted repertoires. In post-booster samples, most primary-vaccination clones reappeared (approximately 95% CD4, 88% CD8).

The V gene end was trimmed by 4 bases and the J gene end by 7 bases; junction bases not matched to a gene: 6. Germline lookup yields CDR1 LNHDA and CDR2 SQIVND (reference sequence). This CDR3 has 16 residues. The chain links TRBV19 to TRBJ1-6; 11 nucleotides agree with TRBD1. The sample here was CD4+ T cells sorted from PBMCs, taken 5 to 6 days after the first yellow fever vaccination. This receptor was taken from a man aged 18 to 30 who received the YFV17D yellow fever vaccine. CDR3 nucleotides: TGTGCCAGTAGTACTCCAGGACAGGGGGCAAATTCACCCCTCCACTTT. It specifies CASSTPGQGANSPLHF.